What follows describes a single T cell receptor beta chain. CDR3 length equals 17 residues. V lost 5 bases, J lost 6 bases, and 25 bases lay in between. Germline-derived CDR1 and CDR2 are ENHRY and SYGVKD. This sample was taken from a study of T cell changes during pregnancy in multiple sclerosis. TCRdb keeps only in-frame clones here, not all; method: immunoSEQ multiplex PCR. The repertoire holds roughly 57,000 clones, with roughly 87% as singletons. This chain joins TRBV10-3 and TRBJ1-2; a weak D match, TRBD1 (5 bases). The receptor's source is a female donor with multiple sclerosis, enrolled in a pregnancy study. Sequencing used peripheral blood, obtained in the first trimester of pregnancy. In nucleotides, the CDR3 is TGTGCCATCAGTACCTCCCATGATTCTCCAGGGAGGGATGGCTACACCTTC. It specifies CAISTSHDSPGRDGYTF.